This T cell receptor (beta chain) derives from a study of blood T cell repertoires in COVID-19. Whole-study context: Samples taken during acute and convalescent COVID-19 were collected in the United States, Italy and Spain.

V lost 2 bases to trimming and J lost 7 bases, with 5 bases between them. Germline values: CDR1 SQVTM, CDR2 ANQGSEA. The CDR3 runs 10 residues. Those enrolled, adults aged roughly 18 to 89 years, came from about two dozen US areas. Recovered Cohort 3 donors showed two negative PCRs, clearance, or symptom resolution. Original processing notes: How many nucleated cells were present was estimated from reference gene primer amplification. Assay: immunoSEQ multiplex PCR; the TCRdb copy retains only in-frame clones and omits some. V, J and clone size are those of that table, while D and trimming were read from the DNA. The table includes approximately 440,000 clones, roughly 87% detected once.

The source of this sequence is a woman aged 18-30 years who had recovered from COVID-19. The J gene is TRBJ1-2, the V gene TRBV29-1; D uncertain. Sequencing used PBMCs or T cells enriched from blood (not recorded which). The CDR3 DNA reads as TGCAGCGTTGAACAGGCTGGCTACACCTTC. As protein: CSVEQAGYTF.